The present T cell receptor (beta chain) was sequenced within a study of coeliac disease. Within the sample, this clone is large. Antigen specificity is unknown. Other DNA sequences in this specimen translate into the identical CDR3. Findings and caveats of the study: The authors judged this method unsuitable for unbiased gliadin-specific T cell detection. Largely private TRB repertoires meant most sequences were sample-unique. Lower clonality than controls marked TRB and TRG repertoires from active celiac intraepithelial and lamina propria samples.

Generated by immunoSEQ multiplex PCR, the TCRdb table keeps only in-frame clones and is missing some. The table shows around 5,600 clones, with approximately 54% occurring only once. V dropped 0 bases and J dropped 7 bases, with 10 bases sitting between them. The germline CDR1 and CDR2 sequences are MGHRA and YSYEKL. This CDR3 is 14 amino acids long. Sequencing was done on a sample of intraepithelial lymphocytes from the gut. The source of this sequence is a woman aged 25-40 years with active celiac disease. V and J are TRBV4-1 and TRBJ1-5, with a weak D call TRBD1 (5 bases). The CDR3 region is CASSQDPYRQPQHF. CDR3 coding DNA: TGCGCCAGCAGCCAAGATCCATACAGGCAGCCCCAGCATTTT.